This entry lists 18 T cell receptor beta chains sequenced from one sample in a study of blood T cell repertoires in COVID-19. Generated by immunoSEQ multiplex PCR, the TCRdb table keeps only in-frame clones and is missing some. The sample has under 300,000 clones; 80% to 85% are singletons. Specimen: peripheral blood. These receptors were taken from a woman aged 60-75 years with active or convalescent COVID-19.

The chain combines TRBV5-1 with TRBJ2-7, with 9 nucleotides matching TRBD2. The CDR3 spans 14 residues. Per germline, CDR1 SGHRS and CDR2 YFSETQ. Trimming at V came to 4 bases and at J to 7 bases, leaving 9 bases not matched to a gene. The CDR3 DNA sequence: TGCGCCAGCAGCCTCTTAGCGGGGGCAGAGGAGCAGTACTTC. Translation: CASSLLAGAEEQYF.

The chain employs TRBV18 and TRBJ1-2, with 9 bases lining up with TRBD1. The germline CDR1 and CDR2 sequences are KGHSH and LQKENI. This CDR3 has 15 residues. V lost 3 bases and J lost 5; bases outside the gene matches: 7. DNA for the CDR3: TGTGCCAGCTCACCCACAGGGGGCGCTGGATATGGCTACACCTTC. Translated, it gives CASSPTGGAGYGYTF.

This clone was seen repeatedly, ten times or more. The chain carries TRBV5-1 and TRBJ2-7; TRBD1 matches 7 bases. V lost 4 bases to trimming and J lost 0 bases; unmatched junction nucleotides: 7. Germline lookup yields CDR1 SGHRS and CDR2 YFSETQ. This CDR3 has 15 amino acids. CDR3 DNA: TGCGCCAGCAGCAACCCAACAGGGGCCTCCTACGAGCAGTACTTC. Amino acid sequence: CASSNPTGASYEQYF.

The rearrangement uses TRBV5-6 and TRBJ1-5; no reliable D call. CDR1 SGHDT and CDR2 YYEEEE come from the germline V gene. This CDR3 comprises 16 residues. V dropped 4 bases and J dropped 2 bases, with 16 bases sitting between them. The CDR3 is CASSLGLIGGNQPQHF. The CDR3 coding sequence is TGTGCCAGCAGCCTAGGACTCATTGGAGGCAATCAGCCCCAGCATTTT.

The sample holds one count of this clone. The chain links TRBV10-3 to TRBJ2-7; 11 bases map to TRBD1. The germline gives CDR1 ENHRY, CDR2 SYGVKD. Trimming cost V 8 bases and J 0 bases; bases outside gene matches: 3. The CDR3 contains 14 residues. The CDR3 DNA follows: TGTGCCATCGGGACAGGGGGTTCCTCCTACGAGCAGTACTTC. It specifies CAIGTGGSSYEQYF.

This clone came up a few times. The rearrangement links TRBV5-4 to TRBJ2-3; 7 bases align to TRBD1. Germline V CDR1 and CDR2: SGHNT, YYREEE (reference sequence). This CDR3 contains 12 residues. Losses at the gene ends were 6 bases for V and 7 bases for J; bases not matched to a gene: 5. DNA for the CDR3: TGTGCCAGCACAGACAGGGTCAATACGCAGTATTTT. It translates to CASTDRVNTQYF. The variable domain in full, completed from reference TRBV5-4 and TRBJ2-3, reads ETGVTQSPTHLIKTRGQQVTLRCSSQSGHNTVSWYQQALGQGPQFIFQYYREEENGRGNFPPRFSGLQFPNYSSELNVNALELDDSALYLCASTDRVNTQYFGPGTRLTVL.

This clone occurred a few times. The chain is built from TRBV7-6 and TRBJ2-7, with 9 nucleotides matching TRBD2. The CDR3 loop spans 15 amino acids. Trimming took 5 bases from V and 3 from J; bases not matched to a gene: 8. Germline V lookup: CDR1 SGHVS, CDR2 FNYEAQ. The CDR3 sequence is CASSVSGGIGYEQYF. In nucleotides, the CDR3 is TGTGCCAGCAGCGTTAGCGGGGGCATCGGCTACGAGCAGTACTTC.

This chain connects TRBV30 to TRBJ2-7; maybe TRBD1 (5 bases). Trimming stripped 0 bases from V and 6 bases from J, with 9 bases between. This CDR3 has 12 residues. Looked up from germline, CDR1 is GTSNPN and CDR2 is SVGIG (reference sequence). CDR3 region: CAWSVGDGEQYF. CDR3 bases: TGTGCCTGGAGTGTAGGGGATGGCGAGCAGTACTTC.

The chain combines TRBV30 with TRBJ2-5; D perhaps matches TRBD2 (5 bases). Trimming took 4 bases from V and 2 from J, leaving 20 bases between them. Per the germline V gene, CDR1 is GTSNPN and CDR2 is SVGIG (reference sequence). CDR3 length: 16 amino acids. Written as DNA, the CDR3 is TGTGCCTGGAAGTCTCTGGAGGCCCGCTCTCAAGAGACCCAGTACTTC. This gives the protein CAWKSLEARSQETQYF.

The CDR3 loop is CASSHGLAGGGTDTQYF. The CDR3 DNA follows: TGTGCCAGCAGCCACGGACTAGCGGGGGGAGGCACAGATACGCAGTATTTT. This chain joins TRBV9 and TRBJ2-3; 14 nucleotides align to TRBD2. CDR1 and CDR2 from the germline V gene are SGDLS and YYNGEE. J lost 1 base, V lost 4 bases, and 5 bases had no gene match. The CDR3 is 17 residues long.

The V and J genes are TRBV5-6 and TRBJ2-1; tentative D call: TRBD2 (6 bases). Trimming took 1 base from V and 4 from J, leaving 12 bases between them. The V gene's germline CDR1 is SGHDT and CDR2 YYEEEE. This CDR3 is built from 15 residues. The CDR3 region has the DNA TGTGCCAGCAGCTTGAGCGGGTTTAGGTACAATGAGCAGTTCTTC. Its protein is CASSLSGFRYNEQFF.

This clone was recorded only once. DNA of the CDR3: TGTGCCAGTAGTATTCTGGGAGCCGGGACAGGGAGCTCCTACGAGCAGTACTTC. Amino acids: CASSILGAGTGSSYEQYF. The V call is TRBV19, the J call TRBJ2-7; 9 bases line up with TRBD1. V lost 3 bases, J lost 0 bases, and 12 bases stayed unmatched. This CDR3 region has 18 residues. The germline V gene encodes CDR1 LNHDA and CDR2 SQIVND (reference sequence).

A single count supports this clone. This chain joins TRBV4-3 and TRBJ2-1; the D is unclear. The germline V gene has CDR1 LGHNA and CDR2 YSLEER. Trimming pared 0 bases from V and 0 bases from J, leaving 9 bases between. CDR3 length: 16 residues. DNA of the CDR3: TGCGCCAGCAGCCAAGATGCAGTTCGCTCCTACAATGAGCAGTTCTTC. Translating it yields CASSQDAVRSYNEQFF.

This clone has ten or more counts. The chain carries TRBV2 and TRBJ1-1, with D perhaps TRBD1 (6 bases). The ends were cut back, 8 bases at V and 2 bases at J, with 15 bases in the middle. The CDR3 is 14 amino acids. Germline CDR1 is SNHLY and CDR2 is FYNNEI. CDR3 residues: CASELDRINTEAFF. Written as DNA, the CDR3 is TGTGCCAGCGAATTAGACAGGATAAACACTGAAGCTTTCTTT.

This chain connects TRBV25-1 to TRBJ2-2; TRBD2 agrees at 10 bases. J was trimmed by 1 base and V by 5 bases; bases with no gene match: 10. The CDR3 loop spans 18 amino acids. The germline V gene has CDR1 MGHDK and CDR2 SYGVNS. The CDR3 bases are TGTGCCAGCAGTCCCACCCCCGGGACTAGCGAGAACACCGGGGAGCTGTTTTTT. It codes for CASSPTPGTSENTGELFF. Full variable domain (outside the CDR3, taken from reference TRBV25-1 and TRBJ2-2): EADIYQTPRYLVIGTGKKITLECSQTMGHDKMYWYQQDPGMELHLIHYSYGVNSTEKGDLSSESTVSRIRTEHFPLTLESARPSHTSQYLCASSPTPGTSENTGELFFGEGSRLTVL.

In its sample, this clone was seen once. The chain links TRBV18 to TRBJ2-7; 8 nucleotides align to TRBD1. With V trimmed by 2 bases and J by 7 bases, 4 bases remained unmatched. The CDR3 covers 13 residues. From germline, CDR1 is KGHSH and CDR2 LQKENI. The CDR3 DNA follows: TGTGCCAGCTCACCAGGACAGGGAAGGGAGCAGTACTTC. Its translation: CASSPGQGREQYF.

This sequence joins TRBV3-1 (or the pseudogene TRBV3-2) and TRBJ2-5, with D possibly matching TRBD2 (6 bases). V lost 3 bases, J lost 2 bases, and 7 bases lay in between. The CDR3 totals 13 residues. CDR1 and CDR2 from the germline V gene are LGHDT and YNNKEL (reference sequence). CDR3 protein: CASSQGLQETQYF. Here the CDR3 DNA reads TGTGCCAGCAGCCAGGGACTGCAAGAGACCCAGTACTTC.

V and J are TRBV7-2 and TRBJ2-7; unclear D gene. The V end was cut by 1 base, the J end by 7 bases, with 17 bases between. The CDR3 loop spans 15 amino acids. Germline V gene sequence: CDR1 SGHTA, CDR2 FQGNSA. The CDR3 loop reads CASSLVGSVGTEQYF. The DNA for the CDR3 is TGTGCCAGCAGCTTAGTGGGCTCCGTAGGAACGGAGCAGTACTTC.